This TCR beta chain stems from a study of post-analysis software for immune sequencing data. Study-wide background: Patients with relapsing-remitting, secondary progressive and progressive-relapsing multiple sclerosis courses were all represented.

Deletions cut 7 bases from V and 4 bases from J, with 20 bases between. CDR3 length equals 16 residues. Germline assignment: CDR1 SEHNR and CDR2 FQNEAQ (reference sequence). For this clonotype: Its antigen remains unidentified.

The library was made from cDNA and included unique molecular identifiers. cDNA molecules numbering about 480,000 came from roughly 1 to 10 million T cells. TCRdb redid the calling of the PCR reads with MiXCR, one entry per CDR3 protein. Among 750,000 to 950,000 distinct CDR3 sequences listed, about 57% were seen once. Overall study findings and caveats: TRBV5-6, TRBV5-1 and TRBV20-1 were among 4 or 5 TRBV segments more frequent in patients than controls. Diversity measured as normalized Chao1 was significantly lower in multiple sclerosis patients than in controls. Under the F measure, samples that were prepared in one batch clustered strongly together.

The sequencing input was blood. This rearrangement joins TRBV7-9 to TRBJ1-5; the D gene is possibly TRBD1 (6 bases). This TCR was recovered from a girl aged 10 to 17 with multiple sclerosis. The CDR3 DNA is TGTGCCAGCACGCTCGGGGGGCCCCTTTGGAATCAGCCCCAGCATTTT. This gives the protein CASTLGGPLWNQPQHF.